A single TCR beta chain is shown here with its context. This clonotype was observed a few times. The specificity of this receptor is unknown. One base away there is no much larger clone; base qualities are not given. To prepare the library, PCR was applied. Sequenced using an Illumina HiSeq 2500. TCR library preparation used molecular barcoding, with unique molecular identifiers applied to normalize quantification of the TCRbeta repertoire. The public reads were reprocessed in TCRdb via fastp at Q25 and MiXCR, keeping in-frame beta chains. Rows with a matching CDR3 protein are joined into one entry that keeps the most common DNA and genes. The sample table contains 500,000 to 650,000 distinct CDR3 sequences; only one count was recorded for approximately 13% of them. The biggest ten clones account for 2% to 2.5% of the sample. The sample's treatment or condition label is to be understood as: allogeneic hematopoietic cell transplantation with graft depleted of TCRalphabeta T cells and CD19 B cells. The transplant recipients were children given TCRalphabeta/CD19-depleted allogeneic hematopoietic cell grafts.

The entry originates in a study of T-cell reconstitution after alpha-beta-depleted transplantation in children listed by TCRdb under 2016. Study-level background: Using TCR repertoire profiling, the study followed T-cell immune reconstitution in a quantitative way in children after TCRalphabeta/CD19-depleted allogeneic hematopoietic cell transplantation. Study-wide conclusions, independent of this receptor: The frequencies of hyperexpanded clones fell over the following months, and after one year, T-cell counts and TCRbeta diversity were mostly attributed to newly produced T cells. The apparently early recovery of alphabetaT-cell counts about two months after transplant reportedly depended on only several hundred rapidly expanded clones that came from non-depleted graft cells. In some patients, the high TCRbeta diversity seen at day 60 was put down to recipient T cells and intrathymic progenitors that had survived conditioning.

From its cysteine to its phenylalanine, the CDR3 spans 20 amino acids. The kept DNA is CDR3 alone, 60 bases in frame from the first base. V sheds 0 bases and J sheds 2 bases, leaving 24 bases between their ends. CDR1 and CDR2 are drawn from the germline V gene: MDHEN, SYDVKM. The sequence came from a male patient younger than 18 who had a stem cell transplant for acute myeloid leukemia, so the T cells may come from the graft donor. The chain uses TRBV28 and TRBJ2-3, with TRBD1 perhaps the D gene, on 6 matching bases. The specimen was PBMCs, mostly from graft donor cells, collected 360 days after TCRalphabeta/CD19-depleted stem cell transplant. The nucleotide sequence is given as TGTGCCAGCAGTTTATGGCTCCGAAGGCGACAGGACGGGGACACAGATACGCAGTATTTT. It encodes CASSLWLRRRQDGDTDTQYF.